Following are 15 T cell receptor beta chains from one sample sequenced in a study of CD8+ T cells in alopecia areata (dated by TCRdb to the late 2010s). Explained via the paper, the time point label denotes: baseline before oral tofacitinib. Library preparation used the immunoSEQ multiplex PCR assay. For TCR sequencing, RNA was extracted from every sample and reverse transcribed into cDNA to serve as template. In its TCRdb copy, this immuneACCESS table keeps in-frame sequences only and misses some clones. Where compared with another copy, unresolved V genes explain less than half of these, and the others have no known cause. Counted in this sample were around 50,000 clones; about 96% of them appeared once. In total, the top ten clones hold 20% to 30% of the sample. This specimen consisted of CD8+ T cells sorted from blood, obtained at week 0. The receptor set was obtained from a human donor with alopecia areata.

The rearrangement links TRBV6-6 to TRBJ1-1; D not resolved. The length of the CDR3 is 16 residues. The germline V gene has CDR1 MNHNY and CDR2 SVGAGI (reference sequence). V was pared by 4 bases and J by 1 base, with 16 bases between. The CDR3 region is CASSSPRTLTNTEAFF. As DNA, the CDR3 is TGTGCCAGCAGTTCGCCTAGGACTCTAACGAACACTGAAGCTTTCTTT.

The J gene is TRBJ2-1, the V gene TRBV27; no firm D call. Germline loops: CDR1 MNHEY, CDR2 SMNVEV (reference sequence). V was trimmed by 5 bases and J by 3 bases, leaving 14 bases between them. This CDR3 comprises 15 residues. The CDR3 is CASSTRTSNYNEQFF. The CDR3, as DNA: TGTGCCAGCAGTACCCGCACCTCCAACTACAATGAGCAGTTCTTC.

V is TRBV9 and J is TRBJ2-7; perhaps TRBD2 as D (6 bases). This CDR3 has 15 amino acids. V shed 2 bases and J shed 2 bases, with 14 bases lying between them. Germline CDR1 SGDLS, CDR2 YYNGEE. In DNA form, the CDR3 reads TGTGCCAGCAGCGTCAGTGCGGGGCCGGCCTACGAGCAGTACTTC. Amino acid sequence: CASSVSAGPAYEQYF. Full variable domain (remainder filled in from reference TRBV9 and TRBJ2-7): DSGVTQTPKHLITATGQRVTLRCSPRSGDLSVYWYQQSLDQGLQFLIQYYNGEERAKGNILERFSAQQFPDLHSELNLSSLELGDSALYFCASSVSAGPAYEQYFGPGTRLTVT.

The chain carries TRBV5-6 and TRBJ2-3; D possibly corresponds to TRBD2 (5 bases). The germline gives CDR1 SGHDT, CDR2 YYEEEE. The CDR3 contains 15 residues. Trimming pared 0 bases from V and 3 bases from J, leaving 11 bases between. The CDR3 DNA reads as TGTGCCAGCAGCTTGGCCTTTGAGGGAACAGATACGCAGTATTTT. It codes for CASSLAFEGTDTQYF.

The CDR3 reads CASSPYTLSSYNSPLHF. The CDR3 region has the DNA TGTGCCAGCAGCCCCTACACCCTGAGCTCCTATAATTCACCCCTCCACTTT. The chain uses TRBV11-2 and TRBJ1-6; no clear D. Germline CDR1 SGHAT, CDR2 FQNNGV. The CDR3 extends over 17 amino acids. Deletions cut 5 bases from V and 0 bases from J, with 14 bases between.

This chain joins TRBV29-1 and TRBJ2-7; D remains unclear. V was pared by 4 bases and J by 2 bases, with 12 bases between. Germline V lookup: CDR1 SQVTM, CDR2 ANQGSEA. The CDR3 length is 13 residues. CDR3 nucleotides: TGCAGCGTTGTGAAAAGAAACGCCTACGAGCAGTACTTC. This encodes CSVVKRNAYEQYF.

The CDR3 DNA sequence: TGCGCCAGCAGCCTGGCGGGGGCCAACGTCCTGACTTTC. Translating gives CASSLAGANVLTF. The chain combines TRBV4-3 with TRBJ2-6; D is undetermined. Germline-derived CDR1 and CDR2 are LGHNA and YSLEER. The V end was cut by 4 bases, the J end by 4 bases, with 5 bases between. This CDR3 spans 13 amino acids.

The chain combines TRBV7-2 with TRBJ2-5, with 9 nucleotides matching TRBD1. The germline gives CDR1 SGHTA, CDR2 FQGNSA. J lost 2 bases, V lost 3 bases, and 4 bases had no gene match. This CDR3 has 15 residues. The CDR3 DNA sequence: TGTGCCAGCAGCTTCGAGACAGGGGGGCAAGAGACCCAGTACTTC. Amino acids: CASSFETGGQETQYF.

This chain uses TRBV7-2 with TRBJ2-1, with D tentatively TRBD2 (5 bases). The CDR3 contains 15 residues. CDR1 is SGHTA, CDR2 FQGNSA, per germline. V lost 6 bases to trimming and J lost 2 bases, with 14 bases between them. In nucleotides, the CDR3 is TGTGCCAGCAGACATGGGAGCCTCCCCTACAATGAGCAGTTCTTC. The encoded protein is CASRHGSLPYNEQFF.

The genes are TRBV6-1 and TRBJ2-1; 9 bases are shared with TRBD2. The germline V gene has CDR1 MNHNS and CDR2 SASEGT. The CDR3 extends over 19 amino acids. With V trimmed by 1 base and J by 4 bases, 14 bases remained unmatched. In nucleotides, the CDR3 is TGTGCCAGCAGTGAAGGTTGGCGGGGGGGCCGTCGAGCTTACAATGAGCAGTTCTTC. It is translated as CASSEGWRGGRRAYNEQFF.

This chain connects TRBV29-1 to TRBJ2-7, with TRBD2 matching over 10 bases. This CDR3 has 16 amino acids. Per germline, CDR1 SQVTM and CDR2 ANQGSEA. Unmatched junction bases numbered 10, after V lost 2 bases and J lost 3 bases. CDR3 in DNA: TGCAGCGTTGAATCCACCGGGACTAGCGCTGTCTACGAGCAGTACTTC. Amino acid sequence: CSVESTGTSAVYEQYF.

The chain joins TRBV7-9 to TRBJ2-7; 10 bases line up with TRBD1. With 6 bases clipped from V and 4 bases from J, the junction kept 12 bases outside the gene matches. There are 16 residues in the CDR3. The germline V gene encodes CDR1 SEHNR and CDR2 FQNEAQ (reference sequence). The CDR3 here is CASSPQHGTGAYEQYF. For the CDR3, the DNA is TGTGCCAGCAGTCCCCAACACGGGACAGGGGCATACGAGCAGTACTTC.

This chain uses TRBV7-9 with TRBJ2-7, with D possibly called TRBD1 or TRBD2 (5 bases each). CDR1 and CDR2 from the germline V gene are SEHNR and FQNEAQ (reference sequence). Trimming pared 4 bases from V and 6 bases from J, leaving 19 bases between. This CDR3 is 15 amino acids long. The CDR3 sequence: CASSYVRGPPGEQYF. CDR3 nucleotide sequence: TGTGCCAGCAGCTATGTACGGGGCCCACCGGGCGAGCAGTACTTC.

The chain combines TRBV4-1 with TRBJ2-7; D ambiguous. CDR3 length equals 16 residues. V was shortened by 1 base and J by 0 bases, with 13 bases between the two germline ends. Germline CDR1 reads MGHRA; CDR2 reads YSYEKL. CDR3 DNA: TGCGCCAGCAGCCAAGTGACCTCCCCGAGCTCCTACGAGCAGTACTTC. Translated, it gives CASSQVTSPSSYEQYF.

The genes are TRBV5-1 and TRBJ1-3, with no clear D. Germline lookup yields CDR1 SGHRS and CDR2 YFSETQ. V lost 0 bases to trimming and J lost 1 base, with 8 bases between them. The CDR3 consists of 15 residues. This CDR3 reads CASSLAAGSGNTIYF. The CDR3 region has the DNA TGCGCCAGCAGCTTGGCCGCTGGTTCTGGAAACACCATATATTTT.